The text below deals with one T cell receptor beta chain. Sequenced by immunoSEQ multiplex PCR; TCRdb stores in-frame clones only, minus some. The data hold about 250,000 clones, with 75% to 90% observed a single time. Participants were placed into cohorts based on the clinical history they reported. The data were taken from a study of blood T cell repertoires in COVID-19. V shed 0 bases, J shed 7 bases, and the junction held 7 bases outside the gene matches. From germline, CDR1 is MGHRA and CDR2 YSYEKL. The CDR3 has 16 residues. The J gene is TRBJ1-5, the V gene TRBV4-1, with 9 bases fitting TRBD1. The source material was PBMCs or T cells enriched from blood (not recorded which). This sequence originates from a woman aged 18-29 years who had recovered from COVID-19. The CDR3 loop is CASSQEGTGFGQPQHF. Written as DNA, the CDR3 is TGCGCCAGCAGCCAAGAAGGGACAGGGTTTGGGCAGCCCCAGCATTTT.